This T cell receptor (beta chain) is from a study of Graves' ophthalmopathy and Graves' hyperthyroidism. Beta-chain TCR CDR3 regions were amplified from RNA transcripts. The first round was an RT-PCR with HTBI primers, and the second round was a multiplex PCR. One entry per CDR3 protein results from TCRdb running MiXCR on the multiplex PCR reads. Of about 660,000 distinct CDR3 sequences listed, about 41% were seen once; the top ten hold around 3%. The ends were cut back, 0 bases at V and 9 bases at J, with 21 bases in the middle. Per the germline V gene, CDR1 is SGHNT and CDR2 is YYREEE (reference sequence). CDR3 length: 16 amino acids.

The chain links TRBV5-4 to TRBJ2-5, with D possibly being TRBD1 or TRBD2 (5 bases each). The TCR originated in an adult man with Graves' ophthalmopathy. The material sequenced was peripheral blood. CDR3 region: CASSLGPPGAGQPQYF. The CDR3 region has the DNA TGTGCCAGCAGCTTGGGCCCTCCCGGGGCAGGGCAGCCCCAGTACTTC.